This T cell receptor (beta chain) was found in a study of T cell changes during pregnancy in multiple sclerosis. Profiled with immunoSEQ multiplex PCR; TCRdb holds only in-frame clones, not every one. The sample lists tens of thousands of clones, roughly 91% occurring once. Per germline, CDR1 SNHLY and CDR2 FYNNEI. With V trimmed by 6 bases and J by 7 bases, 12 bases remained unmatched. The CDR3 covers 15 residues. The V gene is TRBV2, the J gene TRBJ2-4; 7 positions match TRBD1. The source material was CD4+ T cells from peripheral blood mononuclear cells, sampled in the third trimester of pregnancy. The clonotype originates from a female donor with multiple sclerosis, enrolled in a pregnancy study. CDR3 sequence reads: CASRPYQDRRNIQYF. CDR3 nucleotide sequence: TGTGCCAGCAGGCCGTACCAGGACAGGCGGAACATTCAGTACTTC.